One T cell receptor (beta chain) is described in this entry. What it recognizes is unknown. Sequenced material consisted of expressed TCRB transcripts (all of the isolated RNA was reverse transcribed). Generated by immunoSEQ multiplex PCR, the TCRdb table keeps only in-frame clones and is missing some. This table holds tens of thousands of clones, roughly 70% found once. The sample originates from a study of beta chain features in type 1 diabetes. Whole-study context: Patients did not differ from healthy donors in age, gender or cell yield.

Findings and caveats of the study: All four CD4+ subsets of Type 1 diabetes patients contained TCRB CDR3s that were moderately but significantly shorter.

Per donor, one heparinised blood draw averaged about 116 mL. The CDR3 is made up of 18 amino acids. J gave up 5 bases and V 5 bases, and 15 bases lay outside the gene matches. CDR1 and CDR2 from the germline V gene are SGHTA and FQGNSA. Sequencing used Tregs from blood. This receptor was taken from a man aged 30 to 39 with type 1 diabetes. Some clones in this sample may be carry-over from other donors' samples. The chain employs TRBV7-2 and TRBJ2-5; the match to TRBD2 covers 12 bases. CDR3 DNA: TGTGCCAGCAGCAGGAGACATCCTAGCGGGGGGGCAAGGGAGACCCAGTACTTC. This encodes CASSRRHPSGGARETQYF.